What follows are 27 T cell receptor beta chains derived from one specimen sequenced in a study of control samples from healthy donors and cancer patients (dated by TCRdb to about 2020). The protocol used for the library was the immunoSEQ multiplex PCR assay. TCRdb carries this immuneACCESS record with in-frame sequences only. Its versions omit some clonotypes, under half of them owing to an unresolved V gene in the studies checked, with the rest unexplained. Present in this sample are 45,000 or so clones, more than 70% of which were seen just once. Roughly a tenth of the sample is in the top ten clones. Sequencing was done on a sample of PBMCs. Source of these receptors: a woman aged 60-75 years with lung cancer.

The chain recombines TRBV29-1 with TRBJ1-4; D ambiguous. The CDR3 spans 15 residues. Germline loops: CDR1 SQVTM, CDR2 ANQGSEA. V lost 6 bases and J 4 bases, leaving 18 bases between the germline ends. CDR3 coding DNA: TGCAGCGTAGTCTCTTGGGCACGAGATAATGAAAAACTGTTTTTT. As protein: CSVVSWARDNEKLFF.

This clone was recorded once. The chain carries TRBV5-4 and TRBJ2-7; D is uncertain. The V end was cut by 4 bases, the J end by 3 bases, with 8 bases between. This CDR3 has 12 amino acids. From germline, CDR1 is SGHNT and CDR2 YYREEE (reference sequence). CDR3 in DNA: TGTGCCAGCAGCCGAACTGGCTACGAGCAGTACTTC. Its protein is CASSRTGYEQYF.

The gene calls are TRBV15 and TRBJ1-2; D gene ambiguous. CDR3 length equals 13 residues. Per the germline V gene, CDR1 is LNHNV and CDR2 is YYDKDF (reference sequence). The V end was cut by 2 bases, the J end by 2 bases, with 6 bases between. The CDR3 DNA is TGTGCCACCAGCAGAACAGAAAACTATGGCTACACCTTC. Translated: CATSRTENYGYTF.

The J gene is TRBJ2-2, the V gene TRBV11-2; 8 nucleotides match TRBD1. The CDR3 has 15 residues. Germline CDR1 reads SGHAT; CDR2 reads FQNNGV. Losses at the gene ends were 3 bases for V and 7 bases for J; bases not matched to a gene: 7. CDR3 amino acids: CASSLFGQGGGELFF. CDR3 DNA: TGTGCCAGCAGCTTGTTCGGACAGGGCGGCGGGGAGCTGTTTTTT.

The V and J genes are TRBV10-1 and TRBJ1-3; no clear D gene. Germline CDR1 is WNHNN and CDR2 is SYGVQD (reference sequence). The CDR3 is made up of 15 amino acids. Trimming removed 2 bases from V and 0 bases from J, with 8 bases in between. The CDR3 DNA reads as TGCGCCAGCAGTGAGGAACAGCGCTCTGGAAACACCATATATTTT. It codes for CASSEEQRSGNTIYF.

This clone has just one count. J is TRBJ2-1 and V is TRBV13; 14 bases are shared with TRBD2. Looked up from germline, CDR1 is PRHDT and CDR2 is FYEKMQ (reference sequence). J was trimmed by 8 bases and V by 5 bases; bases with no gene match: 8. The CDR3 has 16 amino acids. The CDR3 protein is CASSPLTSGRGDEQFF. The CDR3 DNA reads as TGTGCCAGCAGCCCACTGACTAGCGGGAGGGGCGATGAGCAGTTCTTC.

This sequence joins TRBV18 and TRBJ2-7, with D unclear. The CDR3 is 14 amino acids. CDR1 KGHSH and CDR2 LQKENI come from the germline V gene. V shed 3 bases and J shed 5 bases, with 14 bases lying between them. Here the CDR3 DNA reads TGTGCCAGCTCACCCGACCAATTAGGCGACGAGCAGTACTTC. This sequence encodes CASSPDQLGDEQYF.

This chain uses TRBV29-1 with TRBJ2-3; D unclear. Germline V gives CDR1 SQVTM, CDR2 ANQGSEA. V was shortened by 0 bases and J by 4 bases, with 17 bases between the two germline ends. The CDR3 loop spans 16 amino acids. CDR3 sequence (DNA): TGCAGCGTTGAAGATAATCAAAAAGGGATATCAGATACGCAGTATTTT. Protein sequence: CSVEDNQKGISDTQYF.

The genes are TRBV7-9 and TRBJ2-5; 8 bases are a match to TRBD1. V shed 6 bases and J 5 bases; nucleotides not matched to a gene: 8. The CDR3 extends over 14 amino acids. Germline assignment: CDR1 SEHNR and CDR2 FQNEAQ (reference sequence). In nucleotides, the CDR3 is TGTGCCAGCAGTTACGGACAGGGAATGGAGACCCAGTACTTC. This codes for CASSYGQGMETQYF.

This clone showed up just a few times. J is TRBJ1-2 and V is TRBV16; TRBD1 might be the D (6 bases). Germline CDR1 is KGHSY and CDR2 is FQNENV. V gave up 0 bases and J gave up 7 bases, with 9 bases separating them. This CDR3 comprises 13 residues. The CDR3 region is CASSQSKGGGYTF. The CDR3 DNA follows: TGTGCCAGCAGCCAATCGAAGGGGGGTGGCTACACCTTC.

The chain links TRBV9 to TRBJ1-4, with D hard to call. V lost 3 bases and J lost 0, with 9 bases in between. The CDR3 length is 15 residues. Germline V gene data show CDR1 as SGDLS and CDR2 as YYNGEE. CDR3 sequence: CASSATGATNEKLFF. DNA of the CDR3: TGTGCCAGCAGCGCCACGGGTGCAACTAATGAAAAACTGTTTTTT. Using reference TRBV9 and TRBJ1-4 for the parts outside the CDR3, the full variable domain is DSGVTQTPKHLITATGQRVTLRCSPRSGDLSVYWYQQSLDQGLQFLIQYYNGEERAKGNILERFSAQQFPDLHSELNLSSLELGDSALYFCASSATGATNEKLFFGSGTQLSVL.

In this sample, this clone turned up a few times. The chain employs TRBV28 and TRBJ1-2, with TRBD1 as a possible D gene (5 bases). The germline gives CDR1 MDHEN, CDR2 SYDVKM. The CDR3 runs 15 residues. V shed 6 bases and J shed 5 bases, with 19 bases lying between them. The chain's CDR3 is CASSVGQGPLYGYTF. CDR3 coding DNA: TGTGCCAGCAGCGTAGGACAAGGACCTCTATATGGCTACACCTTC.

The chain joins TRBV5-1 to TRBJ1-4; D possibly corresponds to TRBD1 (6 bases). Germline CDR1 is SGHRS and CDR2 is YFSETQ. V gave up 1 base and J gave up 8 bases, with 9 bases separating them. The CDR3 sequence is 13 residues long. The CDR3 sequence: CASSLYQGEKLFF. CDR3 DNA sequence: TGCGCCAGCAGCTTGTACCAGGGGGAAAAACTGTTTTTT.

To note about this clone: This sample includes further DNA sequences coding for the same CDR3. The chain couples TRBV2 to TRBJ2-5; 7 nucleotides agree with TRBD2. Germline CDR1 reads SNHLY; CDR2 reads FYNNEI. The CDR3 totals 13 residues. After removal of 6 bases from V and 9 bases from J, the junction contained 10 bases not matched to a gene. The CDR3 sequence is CASSADGGGPQYF. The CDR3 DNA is TGTGCCAGCAGCGCGGATGGGGGGGGTCCCCAGTACTTC. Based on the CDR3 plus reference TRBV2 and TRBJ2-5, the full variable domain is EPEVTQTPSHQVTQMGQEVILRCVPISNHLYFYWYRQILGQKVEFLVSFYNNEISEKSEIFDDQFSVERPDGSNFTLKIRSTKLEDSAMYFCASSADGGGPQYFGPGTRLLVL.

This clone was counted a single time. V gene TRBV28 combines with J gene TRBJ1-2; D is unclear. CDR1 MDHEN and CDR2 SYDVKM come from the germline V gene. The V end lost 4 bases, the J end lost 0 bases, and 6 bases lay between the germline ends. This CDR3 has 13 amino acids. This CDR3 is CASSSETNYGYTF. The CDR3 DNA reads TGTGCCAGCAGTTCGGAAACTAACTATGGCTACACCTTC.

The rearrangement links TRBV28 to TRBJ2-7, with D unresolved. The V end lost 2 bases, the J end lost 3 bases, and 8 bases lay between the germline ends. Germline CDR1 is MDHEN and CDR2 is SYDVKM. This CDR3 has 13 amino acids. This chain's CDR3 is CASSLTVRYEQYF. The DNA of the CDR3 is TGTGCCAGCAGTTTAACAGTCCGCTACGAGCAGTACTTC.

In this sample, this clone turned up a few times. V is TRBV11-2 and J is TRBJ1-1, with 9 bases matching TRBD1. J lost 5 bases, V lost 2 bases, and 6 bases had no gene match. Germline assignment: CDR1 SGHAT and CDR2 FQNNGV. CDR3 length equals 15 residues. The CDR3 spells CASSLQGQGWTEAFF. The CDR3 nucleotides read TGTGCCAGCAGCTTACAAGGACAGGGGTGGACTGAAGCTTTCTTT.

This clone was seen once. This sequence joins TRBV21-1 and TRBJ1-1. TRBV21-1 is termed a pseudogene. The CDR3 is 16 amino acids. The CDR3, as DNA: TGTGCCAGCAGCAAAGGTATCAGGAGGGGGACCACTGAAGCTTTCTTT. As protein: CASSKGIRRGTTEAFF.

The CDR3 region has the DNA TGCGCCAGCAGCCGCGGCCGGAGTTCCTACGAGCAGTACTTC. Translated, it gives CASSRGRSSYEQYF. The V call is TRBV4-3, the J call TRBJ2-7; D unclear. The CDR3 totals 14 residues. V shed 4 bases and J shed 1 base, with 11 bases lying between them. The germline CDR1 and CDR2 sequences are LGHNA and YSLEER.

The CDR3 spells CASSPRLAGETQYF. CDR3 bases: TGTGCCAGCAGCCCTCGGCTAGCGGGGGAGACCCAGTACTTC. This chain joins TRBV9 and TRBJ2-5; TRBD2 matches at 9 bases. The CDR3 loop spans 14 amino acids. The germline CDR1 and CDR2 sequences are SGDLS and YYNGEE. Trimming removed 4 bases from V and 5 bases from J; junction bases left unmatched: 6.

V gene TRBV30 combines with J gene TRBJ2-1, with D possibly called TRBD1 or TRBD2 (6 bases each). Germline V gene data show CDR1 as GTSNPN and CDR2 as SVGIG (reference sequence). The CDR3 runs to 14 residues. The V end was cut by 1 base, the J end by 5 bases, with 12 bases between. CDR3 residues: CAWSAGAGNNEQFF. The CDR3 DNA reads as TGTGCCTGGAGTGCGGGGGCAGGGAACAATGAGCAGTTCTTC. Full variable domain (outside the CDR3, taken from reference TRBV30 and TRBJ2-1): SQTIHQWPATLVQPVGSPLSLECTVEGTSNPNLYWYRQAAGRGLQLLFYSVGIGQISSEVPQNLSASRPQDRQFILSSKKLLLSDSGFYLCAWSAGAGNNEQFFGPGTRLTVL.

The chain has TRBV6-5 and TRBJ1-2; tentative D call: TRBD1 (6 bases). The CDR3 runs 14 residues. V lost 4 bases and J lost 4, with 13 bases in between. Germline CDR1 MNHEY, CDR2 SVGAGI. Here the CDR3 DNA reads TGTGCCAGCAGTTGGGCAGGAGGGGGCTATGGCTACACCTTC. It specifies CASSWAGGGYGYTF.

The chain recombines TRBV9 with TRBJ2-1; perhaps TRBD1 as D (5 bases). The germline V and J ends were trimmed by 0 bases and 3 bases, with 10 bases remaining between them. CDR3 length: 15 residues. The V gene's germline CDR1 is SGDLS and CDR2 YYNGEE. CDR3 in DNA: TGTGCCAGCAGCGTAGTGGGGCAAGGCTACAATGAGCAGTTCTTC. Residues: CASSVVGQGYNEQFF.

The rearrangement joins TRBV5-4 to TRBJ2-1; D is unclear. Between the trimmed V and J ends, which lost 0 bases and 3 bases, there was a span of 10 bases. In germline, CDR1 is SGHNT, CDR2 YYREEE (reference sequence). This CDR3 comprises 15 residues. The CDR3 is CASSLVGRFYNEQFF. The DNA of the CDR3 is TGTGCCAGCAGCTTGGTTGGCAGGTTCTACAATGAGCAGTTCTTC.

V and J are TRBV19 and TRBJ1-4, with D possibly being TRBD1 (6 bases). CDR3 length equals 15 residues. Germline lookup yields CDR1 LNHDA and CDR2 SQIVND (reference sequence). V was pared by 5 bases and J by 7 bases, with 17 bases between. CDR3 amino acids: CASSFLPGEGEKLFF. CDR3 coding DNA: TGTGCCAGTAGTTTTCTCCCAGGGGAGGGTGAAAAACTGTTTTTT.

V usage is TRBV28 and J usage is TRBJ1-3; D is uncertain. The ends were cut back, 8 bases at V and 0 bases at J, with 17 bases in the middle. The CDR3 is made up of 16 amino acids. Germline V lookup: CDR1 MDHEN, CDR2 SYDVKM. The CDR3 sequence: CASGSEAGASGNTIYF. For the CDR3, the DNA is TGTGCCAGCGGTTCTGAGGCAGGAGCCTCTGGAAACACCATATATTTT.

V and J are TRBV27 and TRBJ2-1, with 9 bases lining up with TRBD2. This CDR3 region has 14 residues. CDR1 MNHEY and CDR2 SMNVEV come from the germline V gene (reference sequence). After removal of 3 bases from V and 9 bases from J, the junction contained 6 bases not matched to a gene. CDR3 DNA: TGTGCCAGCAGTTTGGTAGCGGGAGCCTCTGAGCAGTTCTTC. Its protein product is CASSLVAGASEQFF.